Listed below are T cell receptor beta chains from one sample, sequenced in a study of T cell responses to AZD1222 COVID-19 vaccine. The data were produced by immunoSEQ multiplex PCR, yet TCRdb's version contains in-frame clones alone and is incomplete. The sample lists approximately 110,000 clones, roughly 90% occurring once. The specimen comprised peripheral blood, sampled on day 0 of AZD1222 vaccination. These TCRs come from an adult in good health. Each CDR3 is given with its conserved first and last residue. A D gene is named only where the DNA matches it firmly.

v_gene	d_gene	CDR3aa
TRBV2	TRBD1	CASDRGAYNEQFF
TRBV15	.	CATSGSGRRGSGYTF
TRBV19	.	CASSIAWGAGETQYF
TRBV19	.	CASLQVGGRLNTEAFF
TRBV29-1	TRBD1	CSVRTGATEAFF
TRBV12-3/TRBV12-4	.	CASSSGIEAFF
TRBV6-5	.	CASSYENGAFF
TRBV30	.	CAWDPFDRVGSGTFF
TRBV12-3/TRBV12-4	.	CASSLVSADTQYF
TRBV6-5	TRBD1	CASRPTGRNEQFF
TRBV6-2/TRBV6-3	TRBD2	CASSYSTSVWGEQFF
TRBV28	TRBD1	CASSLSDRATTTF
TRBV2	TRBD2	CASSGTSVNTQYF
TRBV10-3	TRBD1	CAISDSPGQGEEQYF
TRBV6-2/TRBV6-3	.	CASSNNEQFF
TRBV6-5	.	CASSYGARTDTQYF
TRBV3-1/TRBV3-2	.	CASSSRRVRADTQYF
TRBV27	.	CASSNGRFAFF
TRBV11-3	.	CASRPWVDSDNEQFF
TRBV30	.	CAWSPPGFKTQYF
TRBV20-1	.	CSASPAGSQPQHF
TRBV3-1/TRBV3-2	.	CASSRRASAGELFF
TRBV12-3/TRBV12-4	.	CASSGVLRSPLHF
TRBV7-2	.	CASSSDFWREAFF
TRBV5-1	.	CASSSTPTTGRTDTQYF
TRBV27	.	CASRLGGQPQHF
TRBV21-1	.	CASSSGTPVNQPQHF
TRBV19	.	CASSIHRYTGELFF
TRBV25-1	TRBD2	CASSRTSYNEQFF
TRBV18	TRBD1	CASSLGQRHTGELFF
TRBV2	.	CASRDGRNYGYTF
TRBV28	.	CASSFGIAGGNQPQHF
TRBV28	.	CASSFPPGHNYGYTF
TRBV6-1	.	CASSDRGGMETQYF
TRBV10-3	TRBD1	CAISERTGDNQPQHF
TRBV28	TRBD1	CASRGQGASDTQYF
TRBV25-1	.	CASRGGEGPQHF
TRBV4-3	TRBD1	CASSQGRQGRGEKLFF
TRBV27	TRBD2	CASRAYRSSDSGTSGRDTQYF
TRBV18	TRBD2	CASSPASGFTDTQYF
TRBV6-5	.	CASSNYFDSGANVLTF
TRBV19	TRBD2	CASSIGLAGAETQYF
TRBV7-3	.	CASSPSWQPFNEQFF
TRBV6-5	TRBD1	CASRLTGSYGYTF
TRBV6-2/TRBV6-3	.	CASSYSWGTNTEAFF
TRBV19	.	CASTRAQRNYGYTF
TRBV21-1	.	CASSKGDRGGYTF
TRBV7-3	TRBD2	CASSLDSGRATETQYF
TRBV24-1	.	CATSDLSRMNTEAFF
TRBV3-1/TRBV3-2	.	CASSPTVTAGNTIYF
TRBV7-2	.	CASSFPGSYEQYF
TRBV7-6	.	CASSLTQGGEQYF